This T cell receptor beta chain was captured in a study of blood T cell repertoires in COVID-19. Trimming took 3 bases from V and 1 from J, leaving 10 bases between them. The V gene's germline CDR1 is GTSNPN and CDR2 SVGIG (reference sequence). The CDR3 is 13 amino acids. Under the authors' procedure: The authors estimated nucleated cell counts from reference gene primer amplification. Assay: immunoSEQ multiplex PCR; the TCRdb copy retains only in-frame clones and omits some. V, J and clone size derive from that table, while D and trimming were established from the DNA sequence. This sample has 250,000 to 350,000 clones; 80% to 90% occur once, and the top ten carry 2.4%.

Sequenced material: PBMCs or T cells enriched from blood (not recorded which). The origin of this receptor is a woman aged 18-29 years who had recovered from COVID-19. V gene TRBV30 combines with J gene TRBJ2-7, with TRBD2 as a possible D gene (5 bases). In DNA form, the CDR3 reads TGTGCCTGGAGCAAGGGAGAATCCTACGAGCAGTACTTC. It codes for CAWSKGESYEQYF.